One TCR beta chain is described in this entry. What antigen it recognizes has not been identified. Base qualities are not provided; no much larger clone lies one nucleotide away. This record comes from a study of B cell selection in AIRE deficiency (dated by TCRdb to the late 2010s). Regarding the study in general: A comparison of TCRbeta repertoires of sorted blood CD4+ conventional T cells and regulatory T cells was made between AIRE-deficient patients and healthy controls. The TCR-sequenced cohort comprised roughly 5 AIRE-deficient APECED patients and roughly 5 healthy control donors. Here is what the overall study found, with its caveats: Only TCRbeta chains were sequenced, and approximately 38% of shared healthy-donor Treg sequences were also present in healthy Tconv cells, possibly due to differing TCRalpha chains. Among approximately 3,700 shared Treg TCRbeta sequences, over 30% were shared exclusively among healthy donors and 9.3% exclusively among patients, which suggests that Treg selection is less efficient in the absence of AIRE. CDR3s were shorter in shared Treg sequences, reflecting a bias toward rearrangements that have few non-templated nucleotide insertions. Around a third of the Treg TCRbeta sequences shared among healthy donors were found in patient Tconv cells, which suggests that Treg-biased clones were diverted into the Tconv compartment. In AIRE-deficient patients, Tconv and Treg cells had TCRBV gene usage, CDR3 length and TCR diversity comparable to those in healthy donors.

For sorting, conventional CD4 T cells were defined as CD4+CD127+ cells. The AIRE-deficient patients had APECED syndrome. Sorting of Tconv and Treg cells intended for TCRbeta sequencing was performed on a FACSAria flow cytometer. The sorted cells were collected in 5-ml round-bottom polystyrene tubes, and the dry cell pellets were frozen at -80 degrees C prior to sequencing. TCRbeta chain sequencing was performed with the immunoSEQ platform. In the original analysis: When conventional T cell repertoires were pooled, patients gave approximately 1x10^5 distinct in-frame TCRbeta sequences, while healthy donors gave about 130,000. Treg TCRbeta sequences shared by two or more individuals were defined as public, and these public Treg TCRbeta sequences were subsequently searched for in Tconv repertoires. Differences between groups were assessed using Mann-Whitney U tests with Bonferroni-Dunn correction in GraphPad Prism 7.03. The table was pulled from immuneACCESS by TCRdb, which kept in-frame rearrangements only. Such tables lose some clones; where checked, under half of the loss comes from unresolved V genes, and the rest has no known cause. The D gene and trimming were derived from the DNA, and the V and J assignments and clone size from that table. The sample yields about 25,000 clones; nearly 98% were counted once. The ten biggest clones cover 0.2% to 0.25% of the sample.

V sheds 8 bases and J sheds 7 bases, leaving 18 bases between their ends. Spanning cysteine to phenylalanine, the CDR3 consists of 14 amino acids. The entry retains the CDR3 DNA only, 42 bases that are in frame from base 1. From the germline V gene, CDR1 is SGHTA and CDR2 is FQGNSA. The receptor comes from a human donor with AIRE deficiency. The rearrangement combines TRBV7-2 with TRBJ2-1; the D gene is perhaps TRBD2, from 5 matching bases. Sequences were obtained from conventional CD4+ T cells sorted from PBMCs. The nucleotide sequence reads TGTGCCAGCGGATATCTAGCTGCGCATAATGAGCAGTTCTTC. This yields the protein CASGYLAAHNEQFF. The CDR3 plus the reference TRBV7-2 and TRBJ2-1 genes for the other parts give the full variable domain: GAGVSQSPSNKVTEKGKDVELRCDPISGHTALYWYRQSLGQGLEFLIYFQGNSAPDKSGLPSDRFSAERTGGSVSTLTIQRTQQEDSAVYLCASGYLAAHNEQFFGPGTRLTVL.